This T cell receptor beta chain was found in a study of blood T cell repertoires in COVID-19. The junction had 1 base not matched to a gene; V was cut back by 4 bases and J by 2 bases. Germline V lookup: CDR1 MDHEN, CDR2 SYDVKM. CDR3 length: 15 residues. The participants were between about 18 and 90 years old and came from about two dozen US areas. TCRdb keeps only in-frame clones here, not all; method: immunoSEQ multiplex PCR. Among some 220,000 clones listed, about 86% were seen once. The chain recombines TRBV28 with TRBJ2-6, with 8 bases fitting TRBD1. The receptor comes from a woman between 40 and 55 years old with acute COVID-19. Material for sequencing was PBMCs or T cells enriched from blood (not recorded which). The CDR3 DNA reads as TGTGCCAGCAGTTGGACAGGGCCTGGGGCCAACGTCCTGACTTTC. Protein: CASSWTGPGANVLTF.